This T cell receptor (beta chain) was recovered during a study of shared clonotypes between healthy human individuals. Study summary: The study used three CD4 naive, three CD4 memory, two CD8 naive and one CD8 memory plate per donor. Study-level points and caveats: Researchers sampled blood only, noting tissue repertoires likely differ. In contrast to clonotypes shared by all four donors, non-shared clonotypes had lower generation probabilities.

V dropped 4 bases and J dropped 0 bases, with 13 bases sitting between them. This CDR3 is 15 amino acids long. The V gene's germline CDR1 is SEHNR and CDR2 FQNEAQ (reference sequence). Positive CCR7 selection of CD45RO-negative cells yielded the naive CD8 cells, and terminally differentiated effector memory CD45RA+ cells were excluded. This clone was observed once. Its antigen is not known. Several immunoSEQ 96-well plates shared each subset's DNA, each plate a replicate. This table comes from immunoSEQ multiplex PCR, and its TCRdb copy is limited to in-frame clones, with some not included. The table lists some 2 million clones, approximately 94% of them singletons, with 1.2% in the top ten.

The V gene is TRBV7-9, the J gene TRBJ2-7; no reliable D call. The sequencing sample was made of naive CD8+ T cells sorted from blood. The TCR was taken from a man between 18 and 29 years old in good health. The CDR3 spells CASSSRPGSSYEQYF. CDR3 coding DNA: TGTGCCAGCAGCTCCCGCCCGGGTAGCTCCTACGAGCAGTACTTC.